Presented here are 19 T cell receptor beta chains from one specimen sequenced in a study of shared clonotypes between healthy human individuals. Profiled with immunoSEQ multiplex PCR; TCRdb holds only in-frame clones, not every one. The sample carries about 470,000 clones, roughly 80% recorded once. Material: PBMCs. These receptors all come from a woman aged 40 to 49 in good health. Some clones in this sample may be carry-over from other donors' samples.

This clone has just one count. Additional DNA sequences in this sample encode the identical CDR3. This chain uses TRBV6-5 with TRBJ2-7; TRBD1 matches 10 bases. CDR3 length equals 13 residues. Germline lookup yields CDR1 MNHEY and CDR2 SVGAGI. With 6 bases clipped from V and 2 bases from J, the junction kept 1 base outside the gene matches. The CDR3 DNA is TGTGCCAGCAGAGGACAGGGGGCCTACGAGCAGTACTTC. Its protein is CASRGQGAYEQYF.

The genes are TRBV4-1 and TRBJ1-4, with TRBD1 matching 11 bases. The CDR3 contains 16 residues. Germline CDR1 is MGHRA and CDR2 is YSYEKL. V shed 4 bases and J 6 bases; nucleotides not matched to a gene: 7. The chain's CDR3 is CASSRLGTGGDEKLFF. The CDR3 nucleotides are TGCGCCAGCAGCCGCTTAGGGACAGGGGGGGATGAAAAACTGTTTTTT.

The chain joins TRBV7-2 to TRBJ1-5; maybe TRBD1 (5 bases). Germline assignment: CDR1 SGHTA and CDR2 FQGNSA. Deletions cut 5 bases from V and 0 bases from J, with 17 bases between. This CDR3 has 17 residues. The CDR3 DNA reads as TGTGCCAGCAGCGCCTTAGGGGCGGGATATAGCAATCAGCCCCAGCATTTT. It translates to CASSALGAGYSNQPQHF.

This chain links TRBV7-3 with TRBJ2-3; D uncertain. The CDR3 sequence is 14 residues long. Germline CDR1 SGHTA, CDR2 FQGTGA. V lost 4 bases and J lost 1, with 9 bases in between. CDR3 loop: CASSSVGGTDTQYF. The CDR3 nucleotides read TGTGCCAGCAGCTCCGTTGGTGGCACAGATACGCAGTATTTT.

CDR3 amino acids: CASIKLGRPTDTQYF. The CDR3 DNA follows: TGTGCCAGCATCAAACTTGGCAGACCCACAGATACGCAGTATTTT. The rearrangement joins TRBV28 to TRBJ2-3, with no clear D. V was clipped by 7 bases and J by 2 bases, with 16 bases between them. The V gene's germline CDR1 is MDHEN and CDR2 SYDVKM. The CDR3 has 15 residues. Full variable domain (rest looked up from reference TRBV28 and TRBJ2-3): DVKVTQSSRYLVKRTGEKVFLECVQDMDHENMFWYRQDPGLGLRLIYFSYDVKMKEKGDIPEGYSVSREKKERFSLILESASTNQTSMYLCASIKLGRPTDTQYFGPGTRLTVL.

V usage is TRBV4-1 and J usage is TRBJ1-5; D not certain. Trimming removed 1 base from V and 6 bases from J, with 16 bases in between. Per germline, CDR1 MGHRA and CDR2 YSYEKL. The CDR3 has 16 amino acids. This chain's CDR3 is CASSQGKGGRPQPQHF. Here the CDR3 DNA reads TGCGCCAGCAGCCAAGGAAAGGGAGGGCGGCCTCAGCCCCAGCATTTT.

This clone has more than one count but fewer than ten. The V call is TRBV7-9, the J call TRBJ2-7; TRBD1 aligns across 7 bases. This CDR3 has 12 amino acids. Germline CDR1 reads SEHNR; CDR2 reads FQNEAQ (reference sequence). Germline trimming cut 6 bases from V and 5 bases from J; bases unmatched to any gene: 4. The CDR3 nucleotides are TGTGCCAGCAGTTATACAGGGGACGAGCAGTACTTC. Translated: CASSYTGDEQYF.

This clone was seen more than once but under ten times. The chain carries TRBV7-2 and TRBJ1-2; the match to TRBD1 covers 7 bases. With V trimmed by 1 base and J by 4 bases, 3 bases remained unmatched. CDR1 is SGHTA and CDR2 is FQGNSA in the germline V gene. The CDR3 extends over 14 amino acids. This CDR3 is CASSLDGTAYGYTF. The DNA for the CDR3 is TGTGCCAGCAGCTTAGATGGGACAGCCTATGGCTACACCTTC.

The rearrangement links TRBV28 to TRBJ2-1; 8 bases align to TRBD2. V shed 6 bases, J shed 5 bases, and the junction held 0 bases outside the gene matches. The CDR3 is 12 amino acids. Germline V gene data show CDR1 as MDHEN and CDR2 as SYDVKM. The CDR3 region has the DNA TGTGCCAGCAGGCGGGGGGACAATGAGCAGTTCTTC. It specifies CASRRGDNEQFF.

The chain joins TRBV19 to TRBJ1-2; D remains ambiguous. Germline lookup yields CDR1 LNHDA and CDR2 SQIVND (reference sequence). This CDR3 is built from 13 residues. V lost 3 bases to trimming and J lost 4 bases, with 9 bases between them. Written as DNA, the CDR3 is TGTGCCAGTAGTATCAACAGCTTCTATGGCTACACCTTC. Encoded protein: CASSINSFYGYTF.

V usage is TRBV6-4 and J usage is TRBJ1-1; D unclear. Germline assignment: CDR1 MRHNA and CDR2 SNTAGT. This CDR3 is 18 amino acids long. The germline V and J ends were trimmed by 8 bases and 1 base, with 26 bases remaining between them. The CDR3 region has the DNA TGTGCCAGCGTCAATCCCGACGGGCATCTCACGCAGAACACTGAAGCTTTCTTT. Its translation: CASVNPDGHLTQNTEAFF.

The chain is built from TRBV5-1 and TRBJ1-1; 8 bases are a match to TRBD1. The J segment lost 0 bases and the V segment lost 4 bases, leaving 2 bases of the junction unmatched. The CDR3 has 14 residues. Germline CDR1 and CDR2: SGHRS and YFSETQ. The CDR3 region is CASSQDRVNTEAFF. DNA for the CDR3: TGCGCCAGCAGCCAGGACAGGGTGAACACTGAAGCTTTCTTT.

DNA of the CDR3: TGCGCCAGCAGCTTGGGCTATTACACCGGGGAGCTGTTTTTT. It encodes CASSLGYYTGELFF. The J gene is TRBJ2-2, the V gene TRBV5-1; D gene ambiguous. Per the germline V gene, CDR1 is SGHRS and CDR2 is YFSETQ. This CDR3 has 14 residues. The ends were cut back, 0 bases at V and 3 bases at J, with 6 bases in the middle.

The chain joins TRBV29-1 to TRBJ2-6; unclear D gene. This CDR3 comprises 14 residues. The V gene's germline CDR1 is SQVTM and CDR2 ANQGSEA. V was cut by 6 bases and J by 0 bases, with 9 bases left in between. The CDR3: CSVAHSSGANVLTF. In nucleotides, the CDR3 is TGCAGCGTCGCCCACAGCTCTGGGGCCAACGTCCTGACTTTC.

This rearrangement joins TRBV9 to TRBJ2-1; TRBD2 matches 10 bases. The CDR3 loop spans 18 amino acids. The ends lost 0 bases at V and 3 bases at J; junction bases unmatched: 9. Germline V gene sequence: CDR1 SGDLS, CDR2 YYNGEE. CDR3 sequence: CASSVATLAGPHYNEQFF. The DNA of the CDR3 is TGTGCCAGCAGCGTAGCTACACTAGCGGGACCCCACTACAATGAGCAGTTCTTC.

This clone was found once. The DNA for the CDR3 is TGTGCCAGCAGCTTGGGACAGAACACCGGGGAGCTGTTTTTT. It codes for CASSLGQNTGELFF. This chain connects TRBV5-6 to TRBJ2-2; D is ambiguous. With 0 bases removed from V and 1 base from J, the gap between germline ends came to 4 bases. The CDR3 is 14 amino acids. Per the germline V gene, CDR1 is SGHDT and CDR2 is YYEEEE.

The J gene is TRBJ1-1, the V gene TRBV11-2; possible D gene TRBD1, 6 bases. Germline-derived CDR1 and CDR2 are SGHAT and FQNNGV. V was shortened by 6 bases and J by 2 bases, with 13 bases between the two germline ends. This CDR3 is built from 14 residues. The CDR3 is CASRHPGHNTEAFF. CDR3 coding DNA: TGTGCCAGCAGACATCCGGGACACAACACTGAAGCTTTCTTT.

The rearrangement links TRBV27 to TRBJ2-5; D uncertain. Germline V CDR1 and CDR2: MNHEY, SMNVEV (reference sequence). Trimming left V 3 bases short and J 3 bases short, with 11 bases between. There are 14 residues in the CDR3. CDR3 in DNA: TGTGCCAGCAGTTTTGGTAGTAGTAAAGAGACCCAGTACTTC. It specifies CASSFGSSKETQYF.

V gene TRBV5-1 combines with J gene TRBJ1-2; D is unresolved. Germline lookup yields CDR1 SGHRS and CDR2 YFSETQ. V was clipped by 0 bases and J by 0 bases, with 9 bases between them. The CDR3 covers 15 residues. The CDR3 region has the DNA TGCGCCAGCAGCTTGGCCTTGGAGACTAACTATGGCTACACCTTC. This sequence encodes CASSLALETNYGYTF.